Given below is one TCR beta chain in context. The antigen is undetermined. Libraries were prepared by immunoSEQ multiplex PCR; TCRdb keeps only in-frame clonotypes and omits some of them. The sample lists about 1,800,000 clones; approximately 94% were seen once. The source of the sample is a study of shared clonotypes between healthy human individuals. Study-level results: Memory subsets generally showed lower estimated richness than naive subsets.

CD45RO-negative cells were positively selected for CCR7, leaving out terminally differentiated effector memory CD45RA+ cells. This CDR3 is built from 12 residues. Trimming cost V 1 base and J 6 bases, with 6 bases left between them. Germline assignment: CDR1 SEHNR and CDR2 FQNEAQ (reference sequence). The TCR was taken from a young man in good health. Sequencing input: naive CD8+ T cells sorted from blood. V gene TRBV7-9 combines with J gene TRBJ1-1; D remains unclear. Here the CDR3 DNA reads TGTGCCAGCAGCTTAGACTTGTCTGAAGCTTTCTTT. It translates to CASSLDLSEAFF. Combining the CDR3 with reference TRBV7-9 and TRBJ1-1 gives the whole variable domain DTGVSQNPRHKITKRGQNVTFRCDPISEHNRLYWYRQTLGQGPEFLTYFQNEAQLEKSRLLSDRFSAERPKGSFSTLEIQRTEQGDSAMYLCASSLDLSEAFFGQGTRLTVV.